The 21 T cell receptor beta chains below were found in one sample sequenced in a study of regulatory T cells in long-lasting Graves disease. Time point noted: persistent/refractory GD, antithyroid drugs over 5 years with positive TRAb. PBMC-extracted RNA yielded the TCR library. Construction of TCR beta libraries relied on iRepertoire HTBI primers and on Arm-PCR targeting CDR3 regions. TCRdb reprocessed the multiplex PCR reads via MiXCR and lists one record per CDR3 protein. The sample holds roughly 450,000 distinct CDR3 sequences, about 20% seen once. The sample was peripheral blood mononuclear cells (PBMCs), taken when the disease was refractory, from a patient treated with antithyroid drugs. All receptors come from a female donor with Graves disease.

This chain's CDR3 is CASSSGTLTYEQYF. CDR3 nucleotides: TGTGCCAGCTCCTCAGGGACCCTTACCTACGAGCAGTACTTC. The chain joins TRBV2 to TRBJ2-7; D might be TRBD1 or TRBD2, each matching 5 bases. Trimming stripped 8 bases from V and 2 bases from J, with 16 bases between. Germline CDR1 SNHLY, CDR2 FYNNEI. The CDR3 totals 14 residues.

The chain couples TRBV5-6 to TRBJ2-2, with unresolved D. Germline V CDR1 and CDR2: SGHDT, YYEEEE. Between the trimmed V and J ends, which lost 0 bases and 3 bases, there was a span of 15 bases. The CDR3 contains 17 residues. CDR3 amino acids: CASSLAIVAGYTGELFF. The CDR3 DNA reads TGTGCCAGCAGCTTGGCCATAGTTGCAGGATACACCGGGGAGCTGTTTTTT.

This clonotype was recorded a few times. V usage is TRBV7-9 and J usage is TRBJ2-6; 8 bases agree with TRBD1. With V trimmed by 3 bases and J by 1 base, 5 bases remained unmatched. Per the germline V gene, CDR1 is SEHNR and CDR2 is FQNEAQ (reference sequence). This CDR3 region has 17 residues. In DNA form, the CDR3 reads TGTGCCAGCAGCTTCACAGGGGGTACGTCTGGGGCCAACGTCCTGACTTTC. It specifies CASSFTGGTSGANVLTF.

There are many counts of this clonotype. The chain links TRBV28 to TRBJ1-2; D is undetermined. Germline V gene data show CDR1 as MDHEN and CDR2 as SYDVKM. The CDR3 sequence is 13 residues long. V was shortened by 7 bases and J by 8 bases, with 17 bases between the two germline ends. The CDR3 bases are TGTGCCAGCAATCCGCAGGCCAAGGCGGGCTACACCTTC. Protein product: CASNPQAKAGYTF.

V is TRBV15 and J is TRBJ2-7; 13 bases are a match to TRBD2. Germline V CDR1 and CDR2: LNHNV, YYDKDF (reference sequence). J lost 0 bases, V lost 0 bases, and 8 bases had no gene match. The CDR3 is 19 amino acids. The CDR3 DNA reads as TGTGCCACCAGCAGAGAGGGGGGGGGGACTAGCGGGATCTCCTACGAGCAGTACTTC. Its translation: CATSREGGGTSGISYEQYF.

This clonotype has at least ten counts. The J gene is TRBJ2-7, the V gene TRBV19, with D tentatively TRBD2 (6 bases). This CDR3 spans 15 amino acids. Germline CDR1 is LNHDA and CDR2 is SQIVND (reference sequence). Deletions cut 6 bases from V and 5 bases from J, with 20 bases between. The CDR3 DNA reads TGTGCCAGTAGACCGGGGGTATGGAAAGGCAACGAGCAGTACTTC. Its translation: CASRPGVWKGNEQYF.

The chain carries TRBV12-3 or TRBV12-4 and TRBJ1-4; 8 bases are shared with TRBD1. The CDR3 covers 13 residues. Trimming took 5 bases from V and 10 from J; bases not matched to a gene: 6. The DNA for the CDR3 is TGTGCCAGCAGTGGACAGGGCGAGACAAAACTGTTTTTT. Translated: CASSGQGETKLFF.

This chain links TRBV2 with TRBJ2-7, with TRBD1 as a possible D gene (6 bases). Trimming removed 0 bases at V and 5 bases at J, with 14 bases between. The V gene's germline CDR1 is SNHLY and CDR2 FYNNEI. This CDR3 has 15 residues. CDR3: CASSEAPGVMNEQYF. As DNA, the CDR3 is TGTGCCAGCAGTGAAGCTCCAGGGGTCATGAACGAGCAGTACTTC.

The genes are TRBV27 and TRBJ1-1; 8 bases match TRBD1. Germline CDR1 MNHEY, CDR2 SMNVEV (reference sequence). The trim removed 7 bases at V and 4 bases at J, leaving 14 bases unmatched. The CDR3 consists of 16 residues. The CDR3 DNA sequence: TGTGCCAGCATTAAGGCAGGGGGCGTATTCACCACTGAAGCTTTCTTT. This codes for CASIKAGGVFTTEAFF.

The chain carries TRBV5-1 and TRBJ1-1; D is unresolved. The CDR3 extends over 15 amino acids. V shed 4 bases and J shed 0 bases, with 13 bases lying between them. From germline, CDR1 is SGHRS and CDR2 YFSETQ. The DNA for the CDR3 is TGCGCCAGCAGCCCACATCAAATCTTGAACACTGAAGCTTTCTTT. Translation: CASSPHQILNTEAFF. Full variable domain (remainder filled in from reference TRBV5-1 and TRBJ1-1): KAGVTQTPRYLIKTRGQQVTLSCSPISGHRSVSWYQQTPGQGLQFLFEYFSETQRNKGNFPGRFSGRQFSNSRSEMNVSTLELGDSALYLCASSPHQILNTEAFFGQGTRLTVV.

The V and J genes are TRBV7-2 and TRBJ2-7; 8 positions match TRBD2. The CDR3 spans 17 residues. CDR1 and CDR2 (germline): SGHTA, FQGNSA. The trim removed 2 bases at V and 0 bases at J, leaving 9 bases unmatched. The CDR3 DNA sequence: TGTGCCAGCAGCTTAAGCGGGGGCAGCCAATTCTCCTACGAGCAGTACTTC. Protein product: CASSLSGGSQFSYEQYF.

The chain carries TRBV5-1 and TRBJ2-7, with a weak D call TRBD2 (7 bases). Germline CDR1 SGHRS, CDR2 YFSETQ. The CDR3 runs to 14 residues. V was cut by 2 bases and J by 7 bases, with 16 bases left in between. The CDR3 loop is CASSLRGGPGEQYF. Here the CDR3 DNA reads TGCGCCAGCAGCTTAAGGGGGGGCCCCGGAGAGCAGTACTTC.

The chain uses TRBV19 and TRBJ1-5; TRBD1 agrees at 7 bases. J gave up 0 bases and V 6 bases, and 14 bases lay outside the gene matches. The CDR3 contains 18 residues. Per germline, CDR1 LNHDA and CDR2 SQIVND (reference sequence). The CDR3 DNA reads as TGTGCCAGTAGCAACTCGCCGGGACAGTATTATAGCAATCAGCCCCAGCATTTT. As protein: CASSNSPGQYYSNQPQHF.

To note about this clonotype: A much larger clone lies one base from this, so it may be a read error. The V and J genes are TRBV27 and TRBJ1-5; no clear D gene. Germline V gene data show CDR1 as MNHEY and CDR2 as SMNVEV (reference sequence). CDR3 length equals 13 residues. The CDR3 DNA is TGTGCCAGCAGTTTGTCGGCTTGGCAGCCCCGGCATTTT. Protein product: CASSLSAWQPRHF.

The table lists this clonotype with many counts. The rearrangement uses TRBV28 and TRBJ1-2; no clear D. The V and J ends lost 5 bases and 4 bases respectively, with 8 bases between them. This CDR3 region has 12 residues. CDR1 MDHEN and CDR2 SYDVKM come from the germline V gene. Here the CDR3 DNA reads TGTGCCAGCAGTCTGACGGTCTATGGCTACACCTTC. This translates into CASSLTVYGYTF.

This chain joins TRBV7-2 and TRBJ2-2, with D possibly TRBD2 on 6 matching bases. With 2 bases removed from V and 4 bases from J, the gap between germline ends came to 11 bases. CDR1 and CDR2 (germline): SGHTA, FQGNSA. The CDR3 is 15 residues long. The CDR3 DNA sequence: TGTGCCAGCAGCTTAATCCCCGGGGGCACCGGGGAGCTGTTTTTT. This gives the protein CASSLIPGGTGELFF.

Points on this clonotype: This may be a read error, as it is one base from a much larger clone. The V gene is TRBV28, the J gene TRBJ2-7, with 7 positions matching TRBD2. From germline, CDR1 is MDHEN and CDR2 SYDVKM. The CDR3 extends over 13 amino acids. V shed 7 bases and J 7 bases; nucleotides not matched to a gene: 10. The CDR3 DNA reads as TGTGCCAGCAACTGTGCGGGAGCTGGGGAGCAGTACTTC. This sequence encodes CASNCAGAGEQYF.

The CDR3 sequence is CASSLGLDNQPQHF. As DNA, the CDR3 is TGTGCCAGTAGTCTCGGACTAGACAATCAGCCCCAGCATTTT. The chain combines TRBV19 with TRBJ1-5; D not certain. This CDR3 region has 14 residues. Trimming cost V 5 bases and J 3 bases, with 11 bases left between them. Germline V gene data show CDR1 as LNHDA and CDR2 as SQIVND (reference sequence).

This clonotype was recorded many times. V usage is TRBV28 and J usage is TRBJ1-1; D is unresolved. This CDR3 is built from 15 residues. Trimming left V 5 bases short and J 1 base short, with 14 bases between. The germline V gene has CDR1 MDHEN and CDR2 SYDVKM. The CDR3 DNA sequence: TGTGCCAGCAGTACGGACGGAACTCGGAACACTGAAGCTTTCTTT. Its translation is CASSTDGTRNTEAFF.

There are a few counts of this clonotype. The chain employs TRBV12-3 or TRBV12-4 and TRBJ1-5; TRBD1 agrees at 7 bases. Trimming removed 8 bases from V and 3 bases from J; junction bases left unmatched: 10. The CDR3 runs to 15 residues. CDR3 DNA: TGTGCCAGCGCGAGACAGGGATTAAACAATCAGCCCCAGCATTTT. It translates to CASARQGLNNQPQHF.

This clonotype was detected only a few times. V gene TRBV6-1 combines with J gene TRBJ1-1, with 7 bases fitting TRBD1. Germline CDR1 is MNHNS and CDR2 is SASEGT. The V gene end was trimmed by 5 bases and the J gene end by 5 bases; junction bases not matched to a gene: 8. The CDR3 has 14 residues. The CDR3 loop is CASSRDSWETEAFF. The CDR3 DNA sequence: TGTGCCAGCAGTCGGGACAGTTGGGAGACTGAAGCTTTCTTT.